Listed below are T cell receptor beta chains from one sample, sequenced in a study of blood T cell repertoires in COVID-19. The assay was immunoSEQ multiplex PCR, and TCRdb's table has in-frame clones only and misses some. This sample carries about 170,000 clones, around 80% of them seen once, and the ten largest clones take approximately 18%. The sequencing sample was made of peripheral blood. All receptors come from a woman in her sixties or seventies who had recovered from COVID-19. CDR3s include the opening cysteine and the closing phenylalanine or tryptophan. The D gene is left open where the match is weak. Only part of the rows carry a size: once, few, many, or a class if the clone is expanded.

clone size: .; D gene: .; J gene: TRBJ2-5; V gene: TRBV10-3; CDR3 DNA: TGTGCCATCAGTGAGGTGGACAGACAAGAGACCCAGTACTTC; CDR3 protein: CAISEVDRQETQYF
clone size: few; D gene: TRBD1; J gene: TRBJ2-1; V gene: TRBV4-2; CDR3 DNA: TGTGCCAGCAGCCCCACGGACAGGGGGCGCGAGCAGTTCTTC; CDR3 protein: CASSPTDRGREQFF
clone size: .; D gene: .; J gene: TRBJ1-1; V gene: TRBV18; CDR3 DNA: TGTGCCAGCTCAATCCTTCCCACGATTGGAGGCACTGAAGCTTTCTTT; CDR3 protein: CASSILPTIGGTEAFF
clone size: .; D gene: TRBD2; J gene: TRBJ2-4; V gene: TRBV30; CDR3 DNA: TGTGCCTGGAGTGCCTGGGACTACAAAAACATTCAGTACTTC; CDR3 protein: CAWSAWDYKNIQYF
clone size: .; D gene: .; J gene: TRBJ1-4; V gene: TRBV5-1; CDR3 DNA: TGCGCCAGCAGCTTGAGGGGGACTAATGAAAAACTGTTTTTT; CDR3 protein: CASSLRGTNEKLFF
clone size: .; D gene: .; J gene: TRBJ2-4; V gene: TRBV7-5; CDR3 DNA: TGTGTCAGAAGCCAAAAACTAGCCATTCAGTACTTC; CDR3 protein: CVRSQKLAIQYF
clone size: .; D gene: .; J gene: TRBJ2-7; V gene: TRBV7-9; CDR3 DNA: TGTGCCAGCAGCCCAAGCGGACAGTCCTACGAGCAGTACTTC; CDR3 protein: CASSPSGQSYEQYF
clone size: .; D gene: .; J gene: TRBJ1-1; V gene: TRBV27; CDR3 DNA: TGTGCCAGCAGGCCGACAGGTCGGACTGAAGCTTTCTTT; CDR3 protein: CASRPTGRTEAFF
clone size: .; D gene: .; J gene: TRBJ2-5; V gene: TRBV7-8; CDR3 DNA: TGTGCCAGCACCCTTAGTGAGACCCAGTACTTC; CDR3 protein: CASTLSETQYF
clone size: few; D gene: .; J gene: TRBJ1-2; V gene: TRBV30; CDR3 DNA: TGTGCCTGGAGTGCCTCCAGGGTAGGATATGGCTACACCTTC; CDR3 protein: CAWSASRVGYGYTF
clone size: .; D gene: TRBD1; J gene: TRBJ2-7; V gene: TRBV6-5; CDR3 DNA: TGTGCCAGCAGCCTCAGACAGGGGGCTGGAGTGCAGTACTTC; CDR3 protein: CASSLRQGAGVQYF
clone size: .; D gene: TRBD1; J gene: TRBJ1-1; V gene: TRBV2; CDR3 DNA: TGTGCCAGCAGGGGACAGCCGAACACTGAAGCTTTCTTT; CDR3 protein: CASRGQPNTEAFF
clone size: .; D gene: .; J gene: TRBJ2-3; V gene: TRBV4-3; CDR3 DNA: TGCGCCAGCAGCCACCCATCAGGGGCGGGGGGCACAGATACGCAGTATTTT; CDR3 protein: CASSHPSGAGGTDTQYF
clone size: .; D gene: TRBD1; J gene: TRBJ2-1; V gene: TRBV6-5; CDR3 DNA: TGTGCCAGCAGTAGGACAGGACCCCAATGGGGTGAGCAGTTCTTC; CDR3 protein: CASSRTGPQWGEQFF
clone size: .; D gene: .; J gene: TRBJ2-3; V gene: TRBV2; CDR3 DNA: TGTGCCAGCAGTGGGCCCAACCCAGATACGCAGTATTTT; CDR3 protein: CASSGPNPDTQYF
clone size: .; D gene: TRBD1; J gene: TRBJ2-7; V gene: TRBV6-5; CDR3 DNA: TGTGCCAGCAGGCCAGGGGGATCCTACGAGCAGTACTTC; CDR3 protein: CASRPGGSYEQYF
clone size: .; D gene: .; J gene: TRBJ1-1; V gene: TRBV15; CDR3 DNA: TGTGCCACCAGCAGGGAGGAGACGGAGGGTACTGAAGCTTTCTTT; CDR3 protein: CATSREETEGTEAFF
clone size: many; D gene: .; J gene: TRBJ2-1; V gene: TRBV10-1; CDR3 DNA: TGCGCCAGCACCCCCTATCTTGGGCAGTTCTTC; CDR3 protein: CASTPYLGQFF
clone size: .; D gene: .; J gene: TRBJ1-1; V gene: TRBV5-1; CDR3 DNA: TGCGCCAGCAGCACCAGCGGGGGGCGGTGGAACACTGAAGCTTTCTTT; CDR3 protein: CASSTSGGRWNTEAFF
clone size: .; D gene: TRBD1; J gene: TRBJ1-1; V gene: TRBV5-1; CDR3 DNA: TGCGCCAGCAGCCAACCGGACAGGTCCAAGACGGCTTTCTTT; CDR3 protein: CASSQPDRSKTAFF
clone size: once; D gene: TRBD1; J gene: TRBJ1-1; V gene: TRBV7-2; CDR3 DNA: TGTGCCAGCAGCTTAGTTTGGGTGACAGGGGGCAGGACTTTCTTT; CDR3 protein: CASSLVWVTGGRTFF
clone size: .; D gene: .; J gene: TRBJ2-3; V gene: TRBV7-9; CDR3 DNA: TGTGCCAGCAGCTTCGGGACTGCCCCCACAGATACGCAGTATTTT; CDR3 protein: CASSFGTAPTDTQYF
clone size: .; D gene: TRBD2; J gene: TRBJ2-5; V gene: TRBV19; CDR3 DNA: TGTGCCAGTAGTATAGGAGGAGCTAGCGGGAGGGAGACCCAGTACTTC; CDR3 protein: CASSIGGASGRETQYF
clone size: .; D gene: .; J gene: TRBJ2-5; V gene: TRBV10-3; CDR3 DNA: TGTGCCACCCGGGGGTCGGAGACCCAGTACTTC; CDR3 protein: CATRGSETQYF
clone size: .; D gene: .; J gene: TRBJ2-6; V gene: TRBV5-6; CDR3 DNA: TGTGCCAGCAGCTCCGGACTGCTCTCTGGGGCCAACGTCCTGACTTTC; CDR3 protein: CASSSGLLSGANVLTF